The present T cell receptor (beta chain) was sequenced within a study of T cells in Graves' hyperthyroidism and ophthalmopathy. RNA transcripts were the template for amplifying TCR beta CDR3 regions. TCR CDR3 underwent first-round RT-PCR with the HTBI primer set. Each CDR3 protein is one row after TCRdb ran MiXCR on the multiplex PCR reads. Of some 510,000 distinct CDR3 sequences detected, around 20% appear once; the ten largest clones hold about a quarter. Exclusion followed for patients with uncontrolled infection, other autoimmune disease, pregnancy or lactation. The CDR3 loop spans 13 amino acids. V was trimmed by 5 bases and J by 6 bases, leaving 13 bases between them. This clonotype came up many times. Its antigen is as yet unknown. Study-level points and caveats: The authors' 13 V-J model separated ophthalmopathy from stable hyperthyroidism.

The receptor comes from a man aged 18 to 35 with Graves' hyperthyroidism. This chain uses TRBV12-3 or TRBV12-4 with TRBJ2-5; no definite D call. Material for sequencing was blood. CDR3 bases: TGTGCCAGCAGTACCTCGGGTGGGAAGACCCAGTACTTC. Amino acids: CASSTSGGKTQYF.